The rows below give T cell receptor beta chains drawn from one sample of a study of blood T cell repertoires in COVID-19. Libraries were prepared by immunoSEQ multiplex PCR; TCRdb keeps only in-frame clonotypes and omits some of them. This table has roughly 100,000 clones, about 76% appearing once. Sequencing input: peripheral blood. Every receptor here comes from an older woman with acute or convalescent COVID-19. The CDR3 runs from the conserved cysteine through the conserved F or W. The D gene is left open where the match is weak. Where a row states a size, it is once, few, many or the class of an expanded clone; other rows omit it.

V: TRBV5-1; D: TRBD2; J: TRBJ2-5; length: 16; size: NA; CDR3: CASSPGLAGSQETQYF; DNA: TGCGCCAGCAGCCCCGGACTAGCGGGGAGCCAAGAGACCCAGTACTTC
V: TRBV11-2; D: TRBD1; J: TRBJ1-2; length: 15; size: many; CDR3: CASSIGTGLFYGYTF; DNA: TGTGCCAGCAGCATCGGGACAGGGCTATTCTATGGCTACACCTTC
V: TRBV5-1; D: NA; J: TRBJ2-1; length: 12; size: once; CDR3: CASSFDRNEQFF; DNA: TGCGCCAGCAGCTTCGACAGAAATGAGCAGTTCTTC
V: TRBV30; D: TRBD1; J: TRBJ1-1; length: 16; size: NA; CDR3: CAWSVGTGAPGTEAFF; DNA: TGTGCCTGGAGTGTAGGGACAGGGGCCCCGGGTACTGAAGCTTTCTTT
V: TRBV28; D: TRBD2; J: TRBJ2-7; length: 15; size: NA; CDR3: CASSRPSGSSYEQYF; DNA: TGTGCCAGCAGCCGACCTAGCGGGAGCTCCTACGAGCAGTACTTC
V: TRBV6-1; D: NA; J: TRBJ1-5; length: 12; size: NA; CDR3: CASSEAAGAQHF; DNA: TGTGCCAGCAGTGAAGCCGCGGGAGCCCAGCATTTT
V: TRBV24-1; D: NA; J: TRBJ2-7; length: 12; size: NA; CDR3: CATSDLSREQYF; DNA: TGTGCCACCAGTGATTTGTCCAGGGAGCAGTACTTC
V: TRBV30; D: TRBD1; J: TRBJ2-7; length: 14; size: NA; CDR3: CAWTPPGQSYEQYF; DNA: TGTGCCTGGACCCCCCCGGGACAGTCCTACGAGCAGTACTTC
V: TRBV10-3; D: NA; J: TRBJ1-4; length: 13; size: NA; CDR3: CAISGRGNEKLFF; DNA: TGTGCCATCAGCGGGAGGGGGAATGAAAAACTGTTTTTT
V: TRBV7-8; D: TRBD1; J: TRBJ1-6; length: 16; size: few; CDR3: CASSLATTGGFSPLHF; DNA: TGTGCCAGCAGCTTAGCTACGACAGGGGGCTTTTCACCCCTCCACTTT
V: TRBV10-3; D: TRBD2; J: TRBJ2-2; length: 18; size: NA; CDR3: CAISVGLAGGPTAGELFF; DNA: TGTGCCATCAGTGTAGGACTAGCGGGGGGTCCCACCGCCGGGGAGCTGTTTTTT
V: TRBV3-1/TRBV3-2; D: NA; J: TRBJ1-2; length: 14; size: NA; CDR3: CASSQDRGAYGYTF; DNA: TGTGCCAGCAGCCAAGACCGGGGGGCCTATGGCTACACCTTC
V: TRBV5-1; D: TRBD1; J: TRBJ2-3; length: 15; size: NA; CDR3: CASSSGQGAGDTQYF; DNA: TGCGCCAGCAGCTCAGGACAGGGGGCTGGAGATACGCAGTATTTT
V: TRBV27; D: TRBD1; J: TRBJ1-1; length: 14; size: NA; CDR3: CASSLRQGLEMAFF; DNA: TGTGCCAGCAGTTTACGACAGGGCCTTGAAATGGCTTTCTTT
V: TRBV10-3; D: NA; J: TRBJ1-2; length: 13; size: NA; CDR3: CAISVQTNYGYTF; DNA: TGTGCCATCAGTGTACAGACTAACTATGGCTACACCTTC
V: TRBV15; D: NA; J: TRBJ1-3; length: 13; size: NA; CDR3: CATSRDRGNTIYF; DNA: TGTGCCACCAGCAGAGACAGGGGAAACACCATATATTTT
V: TRBV25-1; D: TRBD1; J: TRBJ1-5; length: 15; size: NA; CDR3: CASSEGQISNQPQHF; DNA: TGTGCCAGCAGTGAGGGACAGATTAGCAATCAGCCCCAGCATTTT
V: TRBV7-2; D: TRBD2; J: TRBJ2-1; length: 16; size: NA; CDR3: CASSEGLAGAYNEQFF; DNA: TGTGCCAGCAGCGAGGGACTAGCGGGGGCCTACAATGAGCAGTTCTTC
V: TRBV7-2; D: TRBD1; J: TRBJ2-1; length: 19; size: NA; CDR3: CASSLRQGSDPRPTQYEVF; DNA: TGTGCCAGCAGCTTACGACAGGGTAGTGACCCACGCCCAACTCAATACGAGGTCTTC
V: TRBV5-4; D: TRBD1; J: TRBJ1-1; length: 13; size: NA; CDR3: CASSRTGNTEAFF; DNA: TGTGCCAGCAGCAGGACAGGAAACACTGAAGCTTTCTTT
V: TRBV23-1; D: TRBD1; J: TRBJ1-2; length: 13; size: NA; CDR3: CASSPRTGGGYTF; DNA: TGCGCCAGCAGTCCCAGGACAGGGGGAGGCTACACCTTC
V: TRBV24-1; D: NA; J: TRBJ2-4; length: 15; size: NA; CDR3: CATSANRASVNIQYF; DNA: TGTGCCACCAGTGCGAACAGGGCGTCCGTAAACATTCAGTACTTC